The entry below describes one TCR beta chain. The time point here: week 3, after first cycle of checkpoint inhibitor. This entry comes from a study of blood T cell dynamics during melanoma immunotherapy. Generated by immunoSEQ multiplex PCR, the TCRdb table keeps only in-frame clones and is missing some. The table shows thousands of clones, with roughly 87% occurring only once. V was trimmed by 4 bases and J by 8 bases, leaving 14 bases between them. CDR1 SEHNR and CDR2 FQNEAQ come from the germline V gene (reference sequence). The CDR3 has 13 residues. The chain carries TRBV7-9 and TRBJ1-2; the D gene is possibly TRBD1 (6 bases). Sample: blood, taken from a patient treated with checkpoint blockade. The receptor's source is a human donor with melanoma. CDR3: CASSSLDRLGYTF. In DNA, the CDR3 is TGTGCCAGCAGCTCCCTCGACAGGCTGGGCTACACCTTC.